Sequencing of this T cell receptor beta chain was carried out in a study of cytomegalovirus exposure and HLA in healthy donors. Study as a whole: Early release data held some 80 million unique TCRs from HLA-typed donors.

Study results and limitations: Prediction of most subjects' HLA-A and HLA-B alleles by TCR beta sequences was reportedly accurate. The authors later found HLA-associated TCR beta chains more clonally expanded than equally common others. The listing of roughly 160 TCR beta chains classed them as cytomegalovirus-associated.

Concerning this clone: What it binds is unknown.

Primers for the PCR totalled 60 Vbeta and 13 Jbeta. The table came from immunoSEQ multiplex PCR; TCRdb's copy has only in-frame clones and leaves some out. The data show 95,000 to 100,000 clones, with over 60% seen just once and roughly 7.7% held by the top ten. Unmatched junction bases numbered 6, after V lost 4 bases and J lost 4 bases. The germline V gene has CDR1 MNHNS and CDR2 SASEGT. This CDR3 spans 14 amino acids. The source material was PBMCs. The chain couples TRBV6-1 to TRBJ1-1, with TRBD1 matching 7 bases. This TCR derives from a female donor in good health and CMV-seronegative. This CDR3 is CASSGQGVGTEAFF. The DNA for the CDR3 is TGTGCCAGCAGTGGACAGGGAGTTGGCACTGAAGCTTTCTTT.